The present entry profiles one T cell receptor beta chain with its context. The antigen remains undetermined. The data originate from a study of T cell responses to AZD1222 COVID-19 vaccine. This CDR3 has 17 residues. Germline CDR1 ENHRY, CDR2 SYGVKD. With 3 bases removed from V and 4 bases from J, the gap between germline ends came to 21 bases. Study observations and caveats: Dominant at 160-218 and 743-854, vaccine-associated CD4 TCRs also spanned spike.

Clones were sequenced by immunoSEQ multiplex PCR, and TCRdb holds only the in-frame ones, with some missing. The table lists about 140,000 clones, 92% of them singletons. The sample consisted of peripheral blood, taken on day 0 of AZD1222 vaccination. The chain has TRBV10-3 and TRBJ2-5; D is possibly TRBD2 (7 bases). The TCR comes from an adult in good health. The CDR3 DNA follows: TGTGCCATCAGTGACCGGTCGGCAGGTGGGGGGGCAGAGACCCAGTACTTC. As protein: CAISDRSAGGGAETQYF.